This T cell receptor (beta chain) was retrieved from a study of technical replicates of blood from several donors. This CDR3 comprises 16 residues. The V and J ends lost 0 bases and 4 bases, in that order; junction bases with no gene match: 7. Per germline, CDR1 LGHNA and CDR2 YNFKEQ. Clones were sequenced by immunoSEQ multiplex PCR, and TCRdb holds only the in-frame ones, with some missing. This sample has around 63,000 clones, with approximately 92% found just once. The chain couples TRBV4-2 to TRBJ2-3; 7 bases fit TRBD2. The source of this sequence is a human donor in good health. Some clones in this sample may be carry-over from other donors' samples. The sequenced sample was PBMCs. CDR3 region: CASSQDKASGPDTQYF. The DNA of the CDR3 is TGTGCCAGCAGCCAAGATAAGGCTAGCGGTCCAGATACGCAGTATTTT.